The next 9 T cell receptor beta chains were all read from a single sample in a study of blood T cells in healthy people across ages (dated by TCRdb to about 2015). The library relied on 5' RACE. TCRdb lists the instrument as Illumina HiSeq 2500. A second PCR of about 6 to 11 cycles was run with a J-beta primer mix and a sample-barcoded 5' primer. TCRdb ran its own pipeline on the public reads, namely fastp trimming at Q25 and MiXCR clone calling, and kept in-frame beta chains. Each entry merges the rows of one CDR3 protein and shows their most common DNA and genes. A total of about 640,000 distinct CDR3 sequences appear in this sample, 40% to 45% of them only once. The ten top clones hold about 30% of the sample. The sample consisted of blood. Every receptor here comes from a man older than 75 in good health.

This chain uses TRBV7-2 with TRBJ2-5, with 10 positions matching TRBD2. The junction had 6 bases not matched to a gene; V was cut back by 3 bases and J by 2 bases. The CDR3 is 16 residues long. The germline V gene encodes CDR1 SGHTA and CDR2 FQGNSA. In nucleotides, the CDR3 is TGTGCCAGCAGCTTTCCGGAGCGGGGGGGGCAAGAGACCCAGTACTTC. This sequence encodes CASSFPERGGQETQYF. Complete variable domain (other parts from reference TRBV7-2 and TRBJ2-5): GAGVSQSPSNKVTEKGKDVELRCDPISGHTALYWYRQSLGQGLEFLIYFQGNSAPDKSGLPSDRFSAERTGGSVSTLTIQRTQQEDSAVYLCASSFPERGGQETQYFGPGTRLLVL.

Concerning this clonotype itself: This may be a read error: a much more frequent sequence differs by one nucleotide. The chain has TRBV7-2 and TRBJ2-5, with 10 bases that match TRBD1. V trimming: 5 bases; J trimming: 5 bases; junction bases outside the gene matches: 5. The CDR3 is made up of 14 amino acids. The germline V gene encodes CDR1 SGHTA and CDR2 FQGNSA. This chain's CDR3 is CASSVTGGAETQYF. DNA for the CDR3: TGTGCCAGCAGCGTGACAGGGGGCGCCGAGACCCAGTACTTC. Together with reference TRBV7-2 and TRBJ2-5, the CDR3 gives the full variable domain: GAGVSQSPSNKVTEKGKDVELRCDPISGHTALYWYRQSLGQGLEFLIYFQGNSAPDKSGLPSDRFSAERTGGSVSTLTIQRTQQEDSAVYLCASSVTGGAETQYFGPGTRLLVL.

The gene calls are TRBV5-1 and TRBJ2-1, with TRBD2 matching 10 bases. CDR1 and CDR2 (germline): SGHRS, YFSETQ. There are 15 residues in the CDR3. Trimming cost V 4 bases and J 5 bases; bases outside gene matches: 6. CDR3 residues: CASSVTSGADNEQFF. The CDR3 coding sequence is TGCGCCAGCAGCGTAACTAGCGGGGCTGACAATGAGCAGTTCTTC.

Here the CDR3 DNA reads TGTGCCAGCAGCTTAGGCGGGGGCCCCCCTTTCTACAATGAGCAGTTCTTC. Its protein is CASSLGGGPPFYNEQFF. The chain employs TRBV7-8 and TRBJ2-1, with a tentative D call TRBD2 (7 bases). The germline V and J ends were trimmed by 1 base and 3 bases, with 16 bases remaining between them. This CDR3 is 17 amino acids long. The V gene's germline CDR1 is SGHVS and CDR2 FQNEAQ.

This clonotype came up many times. The chain is built from TRBV28 and TRBJ2-7; D perhaps matches TRBD2 (6 bases). The germline CDR1 and CDR2 sequences are MDHEN and SYDVKM. Trimming shortened V by 7 bases and J by 5 bases, and 27 bases separated the two germline ends. The CDR3 is 17 residues long. This chain's CDR3 is CASTKTAPGVRDHEQYF. The CDR3 bases are TGTGCCAGCACCAAAACCGCCCCGGGAGTGAGGGATCACGAGCAGTACTTC.

CDR3 protein: CASRLAGDNTGELFF. In nucleotides, the CDR3 is TGTGCCAGCAGACTAGCGGGGGACAACACCGGGGAGCTGTTTTTT. The chain carries TRBV12-3 or TRBV12-4 and TRBJ2-2; TRBD2 agrees at 11 bases. V lost 6 bases and J lost 2; bases outside the gene matches: 2. This CDR3 spans 15 amino acids.

The rearrangement links TRBV20-1 to TRBJ2-7, with 11 bases aligning to TRBD2. Germline-derived CDR1 and CDR2 are DFQATT and SNEGSKA (reference sequence). The CDR3 spans 16 residues. Trimming at V came to 6 bases and at J to 1 base, leaving 11 bases not matched to a gene. The CDR3 spells CSARRASGGLSYEQYF. As DNA, the CDR3 is TGCAGTGCAAGACGGGCTAGCGGGGGGCTATCCTACGAGCAGTACTTC.

This sequence joins TRBV7-2 and TRBJ2-1, with 9 bases aligning to TRBD2. V was pared by 4 bases and J by 6 bases, with 13 bases of the junction left unmatched. This CDR3 has 17 amino acids. CDR1 and CDR2 from the germline V gene are SGHTA and FQGNSA. The CDR3 sequence is CASSSSLAGAAGNEQFF. The CDR3, as DNA: TGTGCCAGCAGCTCCTCACTAGCGGGCGCAGCGGGCAATGAGCAGTTCTTC.

V gene TRBV15 combines with J gene TRBJ2-7; D is possibly TRBD1 (7 bases). This CDR3 spans 15 amino acids. CDR1 and CDR2 from the germline V gene are LNHNV and YYDKDF (reference sequence). The germline V and J ends were trimmed by 8 bases and 3 bases, with 20 bases remaining between them. CDR3 loop: CATGGGVGRNYEQYF. CDR3 nucleotides: TGTGCCACCGGAGGGGGCGTAGGGAGGAACTACGAGCAGTACTTC.